The entry below gives a single T cell receptor beta chain sequence along with its context. The data are from a study of identical twins. Each CDR3 protein gets one entry after TCRdb re-called the 5' RACE reads with MiXCR. The sample has roughly 710,000 distinct CDR3 sequences, over 5% seen once. Deletions cut 0 bases from V and 0 bases from J, with 12 bases between. Germline V CDR1 and CDR2: GTSNPN, SVGIG (reference sequence). The CDR3 runs 16 residues. The sample taken for sequencing was naive T cells sorted from blood. This TCR was sampled from a young man in good health. J is TRBJ1-5 and V is TRBV30; D is ambiguous. The CDR3 coding sequence is TGTGCCTGGAGTGTACAACGCCATTATAGCAATCAGCCCCAGCATTTT. It is translated as CAWSVQRHYSNQPQHF.